Following are 24 T cell receptor beta chains from one sample sequenced in a study of early T cells in non-severe SARS-CoV-2 infection. TCRdb reanalysed the 5' RACE reads using MiXCR and keeps one entry per CDR3 protein. The sample has tens of thousands of distinct CDR3 sequences, 20% to 25% seen once. Here the sequenced sample was whole blood, taken at baseline. Receptors originate from an adult who was a healthcare worker with PCR-confirmed SARS-CoV-2 infection or an uninfected control (not recorded which).

This clonotype came up a few times. The V and J genes are TRBV9 and TRBJ2-5; 12 nucleotides agree with TRBD2. This CDR3 has 15 amino acids. Germline CDR1 and CDR2: SGDLS and YYNGEE. Trimming removed 4 bases from V and 4 bases from J; junction bases left unmatched: 5. The CDR3 DNA reads as TGTGCCAGCAGCTCTAGCGGGGGGGAACCAGAGACCCAGTACTTC. Amino acids: CASSSSGGEPETQYF.

This clonotype was seen only a few times. CDR3 residues: CASSQVRGQGEETQYF. CDR3 nucleotide sequence: TGCGCCAGCAGCCAAGTCCGGGGGCAGGGAGAGGAGACCCAGTACTTC. The chain recombines TRBV4-1 with TRBJ2-5, with D perhaps given as TRBD1 or TRBD2 (6 bases each). This CDR3 contains 16 residues. Germline CDR1 and CDR2: MGHRA and YSYEKL. V was cut by 1 base and J by 5 bases, with 17 bases left in between.

The chain combines TRBV7-9 with TRBJ2-3; 8 positions match TRBD2. The CDR3 runs 16 residues. CDR1 is SEHNR, CDR2 FQNEAQ, per germline (reference sequence). J lost 5 bases, V lost 8 bases, and 15 bases had no gene match. In DNA form, the CDR3 reads TGTGCCAGCGGCTCCTCGGGCGGGGGGTGGATAGATACGCAGTATTTT. Its protein is CASGSSGGGWIDTQYF.

The chain combines TRBV29-1 with TRBJ2-5; D not resolved. This CDR3 region has 14 residues. The V end was cut by 4 bases, the J end by 1 base, with 13 bases between. Germline V lookup: CDR1 SQVTM, CDR2 ANQGSEA. In DNA, the CDR3 is TGCAGCGTTGTCACCGGTAAAGCCCAAGAGACCCAGTACTTC. The encoded protein is CSVVTGKAQETQYF. Together with reference TRBV29-1 and TRBJ2-5, the CDR3 gives the full variable domain: SAVISQKPSRDICQRGTSLTIQCQVDSQVTMMFWYRQQPGQSLTLIATANQGSEATYESGFVIDKFPISRPNLTFSTLTVSNMSPEDSSIYLCSVVTGKAQETQYFGPGTRLLVL.

This clonotype has more than one count but fewer than ten. The chain links TRBV5-1 to TRBJ1-1, with 8 bases matching TRBD1. V was pared by 0 bases and J by 1 base, with 2 bases of the junction left unmatched. The CDR3 has 15 amino acids. Germline lookup yields CDR1 SGHRS and CDR2 YFSETQ. The CDR3 loop is CASSLDRGRNTEAFF. The CDR3 nucleotides read TGCGCCAGCAGCTTGGACAGGGGGAGGAACACTGAAGCTTTCTTT.

This clonotype was counted between two and nine times. J is TRBJ1-1 and V is TRBV7-3; 7 positions match TRBD1. The CDR3 spans 14 residues. V lost 3 bases to trimming and J lost 3 bases; unmatched junction nucleotides: 4. Germline CDR1 SGHTA, CDR2 FQGTGA. The CDR3, as DNA: TGTGCCAGCAGCTTTCAGCAGGGGGACACTGAAGCTTTCTTT. Translated, it gives CASSFQQGDTEAFF.

The chain employs TRBV4-2 and TRBJ1-1; D not resolved. The CDR3 runs to 15 residues. Germline V lookup: CDR1 LGHNA, CDR2 YNFKEQ. Deletions cut 4 bases from V and 1 base from J, with 13 bases between. In DNA, the CDR3 is TGTGCCAGCAGCCCCCGGCCCACAGAGAACACTGAAGCTTTCTTT. This translates into CASSPRPTENTEAFF.

The V and J genes are TRBV2 and TRBJ2-2, with D possibly TRBD2 on 5 matching bases. The ends were cut back, 0 bases at V and 6 bases at J, with 11 bases in the middle. From germline, CDR1 is SNHLY and CDR2 FYNNEI. This CDR3 is 15 amino acids long. CDR3 DNA sequence: TGTGCCAGCAGTGAAGCGGCGGGCGTCGCCGGGGAGCTGTTTTTT. Encoded protein: CASSEAAGVAGELFF.

This clonotype was picked up a small number of times. The rearrangement joins TRBV2 to TRBJ1-2; D unresolved. Germline V gene data show CDR1 as SNHLY and CDR2 as FYNNEI. There are 14 residues in the CDR3. Trimming removed 0 bases at V and 7 bases at J, with 12 bases between. CDR3 residues: CASSEALRSAGYTF. For the CDR3, the DNA is TGTGCCAGCAGTGAAGCGCTTCGGTCCGCTGGCTACACCTTC.

This clonotype was found a few times. The J gene is TRBJ2-1, the V gene TRBV24-1, with 14 bases lining up with TRBD2. Trimming removed 4 bases from V and 7 bases from J; junction bases left unmatched: 2. The CDR3 is 15 amino acids. Germline CDR1 and CDR2: KGHDR and SFDVKD. The CDR3 here is CATSEGLAGGNEQFF. The CDR3 DNA sequence: TGTGCCACCAGTGAAGGACTAGCGGGGGGTAATGAGCAGTTCTTC.

This clonotype was seen a few times. The chain employs TRBV6-5 and TRBJ1-4; 8 bases match TRBD1. Trimming took 5 bases from V and 10 from J; bases not matched to a gene: 3. CDR1 and CDR2 from the germline V gene are MNHEY and SVGAGI. There are 12 residues in the CDR3. The DNA for the CDR3 is TGTGCCAGCAGTGAAACAGGGGGAAAACTGTTTTTT. It yields the protein CASSETGGKLFF.

This clonotype turned up a few times. This chain uses TRBV7-9 with TRBJ1-1; D uncertain. The V gene's germline CDR1 is SEHNR and CDR2 FQNEAQ (reference sequence). V dropped 4 bases and J dropped 1 base, with 10 bases sitting between them. The CDR3 length is 14 residues. CDR3 DNA: TGTGCCAGCAGCTCCCCGACGGCGAACACTGAAGCTTTCTTT. It is translated as CASSSPTANTEAFF.

The chain employs TRBV2 and TRBJ1-5; D not certain. Per the germline V gene, CDR1 is SNHLY and CDR2 is FYNNEI. Trimming pared 6 bases from V and 5 bases from J, leaving 8 bases between. The CDR3 consists of 12 residues. CDR3 residues: CASSRADQPQHF. In nucleotides, the CDR3 is TGTGCCAGCAGCCGGGCGGATCAGCCCCAGCATTTT.

At least ten counts were recorded for this clonotype. The genes are TRBV6-1 and TRBJ2-1, with unresolved D. This CDR3 contains 13 residues. V lost 1 base to trimming and J lost 10 bases, with 11 bases between them. Per the germline V gene, CDR1 is MNHNS and CDR2 is SASEGT. The CDR3 nucleotides read TGTGCCAGCAGTGAAGAGGGCCCGTGGGAGCAGTTCTTC. It encodes CASSEEGPWEQFF.

This clonotype turned up a few times. This rearrangement joins TRBV7-8 to TRBJ2-7; maybe TRBD1 (7 bases). V was shortened by 6 bases and J by 5 bases, with 14 bases between the two germline ends. The CDR3 contains 13 residues. The germline V gene has CDR1 SGHVS and CDR2 FQNEAQ. CDR3 coding DNA: TGTGCCAGCAGAAGCAGGGGGAGGAACGAGCAGTACTTC. Translation gives CASRSRGRNEQYF.

The chain links TRBV12-3 or TRBV12-4 to TRBJ2-7; 8 bases agree with TRBD1. This CDR3 has 14 residues. The V gene end was trimmed by 2 bases and the J gene end by 1 base; junction bases not matched to a gene: 1. CDR3 protein: CASSLRTGSYEQYF. The CDR3 nucleotides are TGTGCCAGCAGTTTAAGGACAGGGTCCTACGAGCAGTACTTC.

This clonotype appeared a few times. This chain connects TRBV12-3 or TRBV12-4 to TRBJ2-1, with 10 bases fitting TRBD2. This CDR3 has 15 amino acids. The junction had 3 bases not matched to a gene; V was cut back by 4 bases and J by 3 bases. Written as DNA, the CDR3 is TGTGCCAGCAGTTCACTAGCGGGACGCTACAATGAGCAGTTCTTC. Translated, it gives CASSSLAGRYNEQFF.

This sequence joins TRBV4-1 and TRBJ1-5; D may be TRBD1 (6 bases). Germline V gene sequence: CDR1 MGHRA, CDR2 YSYEKL. The V and J ends lost 4 bases and 5 bases respectively, with 18 bases between them. The CDR3 covers 16 residues. As DNA, the CDR3 is TGCGCCAGCAGCCGAACGACAGGTTTGACGGATCAGCCCCAGCATTTT. Translating gives CASSRTTGLTDQPQHF.

The chain combines TRBV27 with TRBJ1-6; 9 positions agree with TRBD1. The V gene's germline CDR1 is MNHEY and CDR2 SMNVEV (reference sequence). V lost 2 bases and J lost 8; bases outside the gene matches: 1. This CDR3 region has 14 residues. CDR3 sequence: CASSLRTGDSPLHF. Here the CDR3 DNA reads TGTGCCAGCAGTTTAAGGACAGGGGATTCACCCCTCCACTTT.

This clonotype has a handful of counts. The chain is built from TRBV30 and TRBJ1-3; 8 bases match TRBD1. After removal of 5 bases from V and 0 bases from J, the junction contained 0 bases not matched to a gene. The CDR3 has 13 residues. Germline values: CDR1 GTSNPN, CDR2 SVGIG (reference sequence). CDR3 residues: CAWGQGSGNTIYF. The DNA for the CDR3 is TGTGCCTGGGGACAGGGCTCTGGAAACACCATATATTTT.

In this sample, this clonotype turned up a few times. This chain joins TRBV30 and TRBJ1-2; 7 nucleotides line up with TRBD1. CDR1 and CDR2 (germline): GTSNPN, SVGIG (reference sequence). Losses at the gene ends were 2 bases for V and 8 bases for J; bases not matched to a gene: 2. The CDR3 is 11 residues long. Here the CDR3 DNA reads TGTGCCTGGAGTACAGGGGTAGGCTACACCTTC. It is translated as CAWSTGVGYTF.

This clonotype was recorded at least ten times. This chain connects TRBV14 to TRBJ2-5, with D unresolved. V shed 1 base and J shed 2 bases, with 11 bases lying between them. Germline assignment: CDR1 SGHDN and CDR2 FVKESK. The CDR3 has 15 residues. Here the CDR3 reads CASSQAQDLQETQYF. CDR3 coding DNA: TGTGCCAGCAGCCAAGCCCAAGACCTTCAAGAGACCCAGTACTTC.

In its sample, this clonotype was seen many times. The chain has TRBV10-2 and TRBJ1-4; D call uncertain. The V and J ends lost 2 bases and 7 bases respectively, with 5 bases between them. Per the germline V gene, CDR1 is WSHSY and CDR2 is SAAADI. CDR3 size: 12 residues. CDR3 sequence (DNA): TGCGCCAGCAGTGAGGTTGGTGAAAAACTGTTTTTT. Amino acid sequence: CASSEVGEKLFF.

This clonotype was observed a few times. V is TRBV11-2 and J is TRBJ1-2, with TRBD1 as a possible D gene (6 bases). V was trimmed by 1 base and J by 12 bases, leaving 15 bases between them. This CDR3 has 13 residues. The germline V gene has CDR1 SGHAT and CDR2 FQNNGV. The CDR3 is CASSLALGTQNTF. Written as DNA, the CDR3 is TGTGCCAGCAGCTTAGCTCTAGGGACACAAAACACCTTC.